Below, 21 T cell receptor beta chains from the same sample are listed, as sequenced in a study of cytomegalovirus exposure and HLA in healthy donors. PCR employed 60 Vbeta and 13 Jbeta primers. Repertoires were generated with immunoSEQ multiplex PCR, while TCRdb's copy carries only in-frame clones and drops some. The sample records about 60,000 clones, over 80% being singletons. Material for sequencing was PBMCs. Every receptor here comes from a man younger than 40 in good health and CMV-seronegative.

The chain employs TRBV5-1 and TRBJ2-1, with 10 bases identical to TRBD2. CDR1 SGHRS and CDR2 YFSETQ come from the germline V gene. The CDR3 is made up of 15 amino acids. V shed 4 bases, J shed 4 bases, and the junction held 5 bases outside the gene matches. CDR3 bases: TGCGCCAGCAGCCCTTCTAGCGGGAGTTACAATGAGCAGTTCTTC. Translating it yields CASSPSSGSYNEQFF. The variable domain in full, completed from reference TRBV5-1 and TRBJ2-1, reads KAGVTQTPRYLIKTRGQQVTLSCSPISGHRSVSWYQQTPGQGLQFLFEYFSETQRNKGNFPGRFSGRQFSNSRSEMNVSTLELGDSALYLCASSPSSGSYNEQFFGPGTRLTVL.

The genes are TRBV7-2 and TRBJ2-7; 7 bases map to TRBD1. The CDR3 consists of 15 residues. The V segment lost 1 base and the J segment 3 bases; nucleotides outside the gene matches: 6. CDR1 is SGHTA and CDR2 is FQGNSA in the germline V gene. Written as DNA, the CDR3 is TGTGCCAGCAGCTTAGTAGAGGGGGCCGGCTACGAGCAGTACTTC. Its protein is CASSLVEGAGYEQYF.

The rearrangement links TRBV11-2 to TRBJ2-3, with 10 nucleotides matching TRBD2. The CDR3 totals 15 residues. Germline V gene data show CDR1 as SGHAT and CDR2 as FQNNGV. V was pared by 5 bases and J by 1 base, with 3 bases of the junction left unmatched. The CDR3 spells CASSNLAGGTDTQYF. For the CDR3, the DNA is TGTGCCAGCAGCAACCTAGCGGGGGGCACAGATACGCAGTATTTT.

The CDR3 coding sequence is TGCGCCAGCAGCCAAGAATGGGCTTCAACTAATGAAAAACTGTTTTTT. Amino acid sequence: CASSQEWASTNEKLFF. This sequence joins TRBV4-3 and TRBJ1-4; D remains ambiguous. The CDR3 is 16 residues long. Germline V gene lookup returns CDR1 LGHNA and CDR2 YSLEER. Trimming took 0 bases from V and 0 from J, leaving 8 bases between them.

In the case of this clone: The junction shows a germline mismatch at one end, possibly a read error. The V call is TRBV7-7, the J call TRBJ2-1; possible D gene TRBD2, 5 bases. The germline V gene has CDR1 SSHAT and CDR2 FNYEAQ (reference sequence). The CDR3 runs to 13 residues. The CDR3 DNA reads as TGTGCTAGCAGCTCCGGACTGAACAATGAGCAGTTCTTC. Its translation is CASSSGLNNEQFF. The full variable domain, completed using reference TRBV7-7 and TRBJ2-1, is GAGVSQSPRYKVTKRGQDVTLRCDPISSHATLYWYQQALGQGPEFLTYFNYEAQPDKSGLPSDRFSAERPEGSISTLTIQRTEQRDSAMYRCASSSGLNNEQFFGPGTRLTVL.

This chain uses TRBV10-1 with TRBJ2-1, with D perhaps matching TRBD2 (7 bases). This CDR3 region has 15 residues. V lost 5 bases, J lost 1 base, and 12 bases lay in between. Germline V lookup: CDR1 WNHNN, CDR2 SYGVQD (reference sequence). The chain's CDR3 is CASSIGGASYNEQFF. The CDR3 coding sequence is TGCGCCAGCAGTATAGGGGGGGCTTCCTACAATGAGCAGTTCTTC.

The chain joins TRBV7-9 to TRBJ2-5, with 7 bases matching TRBD2. This CDR3 contains 17 residues. Germline V lookup: CDR1 SEHNR, CDR2 FQNEAQ (reference sequence). With V trimmed by 5 bases and J by 1 base, 13 bases remained unmatched. The CDR3, as DNA: TGTGCCAGCAGCCTGAGATACGACAGCGGGGTCCAAGAGACCCAGTACTTC. The encoded protein is CASSLRYDSGVQETQYF.

This sequence joins TRBV5-6 and TRBJ2-4; 7 bases are shared with TRBD1. Germline V gene data show CDR1 as SGHDT and CDR2 as YYEEEE. The CDR3 has 17 residues. The V gene end was trimmed by 1 base and the J gene end by 0 bases; junction bases not matched to a gene: 7. The CDR3 loop reads CASSLWARGLAKNIQYF. CDR3 bases: TGTGCCAGCAGCTTGTGGGCCAGGGGGTTAGCCAAAAACATTCAGTACTTC.

This chain links TRBV18 with TRBJ1-1; tentative D call: TRBD1 (6 bases). Trimming removed 6 bases from V and 1 base from J, with 15 bases in between. Germline V lookup: CDR1 KGHSH, CDR2 LQKENI. The CDR3 sequence is 15 residues long. The CDR3 is CASSPPTGKNTEAFF. The CDR3 DNA reads TGTGCCAGCTCGCCGCCCACAGGGAAGAACACTGAAGCTTTCTTT.

Only one count was recorded for this clone. The CDR3 sequence: CASRSTENYGYTF. CDR3 bases: TGTGCCAGCAGATCAACAGAGAACTATGGCTACACCTTC. This chain links TRBV6-6 with TRBJ1-2; no reliable D call. The CDR3 extends over 13 amino acids. Trimming removed 6 bases from V and 2 bases from J, with 10 bases in between. CDR1 MNHNY and CDR2 SVGAGI come from the germline V gene (reference sequence).

CDR3 protein: CASSEFVFPYEQYF. The CDR3 region has the DNA TGTGCCAGCAGTGAATTCGTATTTCCCTACGAGCAGTACTTC. The genes are TRBV25-1 and TRBJ2-7; no reliable D call. V dropped 1 base and J dropped 2 bases, with 9 bases sitting between them. Germline CDR1 reads MGHDK; CDR2 reads SYGVNS. The CDR3 covers 14 residues.

The V and J genes are TRBV7-2 and TRBJ2-3; 10 bases align to TRBD2. This CDR3 contains 15 residues. Germline values: CDR1 SGHTA, CDR2 FQGNSA. With V trimmed by 5 bases and J by 0 bases, 2 bases remained unmatched. CDR3 in amino acids: CASSPSGGSTDTQYF. CDR3 in DNA: TGTGCCAGCAGCCCTAGCGGGGGAAGCACAGATACGCAGTATTTT.

This clone turned up a few times. The gene calls are TRBV6-1 and TRBJ1-1, with 7 nucleotides matching TRBD1. The CDR3 is 15 residues long. The V gene end was trimmed by 4 bases and the J gene end by 2 bases; junction bases not matched to a gene: 7. Germline assignment: CDR1 MNHNS and CDR2 SASEGT. The CDR3 sequence: CASSVGGVGNTEAFF. The CDR3 DNA is TGTGCCAGCAGTGTAGGGGGCGTGGGAAACACTGAAGCTTTCTTT.

The rearrangement uses TRBV5-1 and TRBJ2-5; D is perhaps TRBD2 (5 bases). CDR3 length: 14 residues. The germline V and J ends were trimmed by 0 bases and 5 bases, with 11 bases remaining between them. The germline V gene has CDR1 SGHRS and CDR2 YFSETQ. CDR3 protein: CASSLGLTAETQYF. The CDR3 nucleotides read TGCGCCAGCAGCTTGGGACTAACAGCGGAGACCCAGTACTTC.

The chain joins TRBV28 to TRBJ2-1; 12 nucleotides match TRBD2. Germline V gene data show CDR1 as MDHEN and CDR2 as SYDVKM. The J segment lost 2 bases and the V segment lost 3 bases, leaving 5 bases of the junction unmatched. The CDR3 loop spans 17 amino acids. This chain's CDR3 is CASSLQLAGGAYNEQFF. Here the CDR3 DNA reads TGTGCCAGCAGTTTGCAACTAGCGGGAGGAGCCTACAATGAGCAGTTCTTC. Looking up the rest from reference TRBV28 and TRBJ2-1 gives the full variable domain: DVKVTQSSRYLVKRTGEKVFLECVQDMDHENMFWYRQDPGLGLRLIYFSYDVKMKEKGDIPEGYSVSREKKERFSLILESASTNQTSMYLCASSLQLAGGAYNEQFFGPGTRLTVL.

The V call is TRBV7-2, the J call TRBJ2-2; 14 nucleotides align to TRBD2. CDR1 and CDR2 (germline): SGHTA, FQGNSA. This CDR3 spans 16 amino acids. V lost 5 bases, J lost 7 bases, and 6 bases stayed unmatched. This chain's CDR3 is CASSPGLAGAGGELFF. In nucleotides, the CDR3 is TGTGCCAGCAGCCCGGGACTAGCGGGAGCGGGCGGGGAGCTGTTTTTT.

The rearrangement joins TRBV7-2 to TRBJ2-2, with 11 bases aligning to TRBD2. This CDR3 contains 17 residues. The V and J ends lost 5 bases and 5 bases, in that order; junction bases with no gene match: 10. CDR1 is SGHTA and CDR2 is FQGNSA in the germline V gene. The CDR3 spells CASSRRSGGARTGELFF. CDR3 in DNA: TGTGCCAGCAGCAGACGTAGCGGGGGGGCCAGGACCGGGGAGCTGTTTTTT.

The chain combines TRBV19 with TRBJ1-5; 8 nucleotides agree with TRBD1. The CDR3 contains 14 residues. J gave up 0 bases and V 8 bases, and 3 bases lay outside the gene matches. The germline gives CDR1 LNHDA, CDR2 SQIVND (reference sequence). The CDR3 coding sequence is TGTGCCAGTTCGGACAGGGATAGCAATCAGCCCCAGCATTTT. Protein: CASSDRDSNQPQHF.

This chain uses TRBV4-2 with TRBJ2-7, with 10 nucleotides matching TRBD2. The CDR3 length is 15 residues. Trimming took 4 bases from V and 3 from J; bases not matched to a gene: 6. CDR1 is LGHNA and CDR2 is YNFKEQ in the germline V gene. The chain's CDR3 is CASSPGTSDIYEQYF. The CDR3 bases are TGTGCCAGCAGCCCCGGGACTAGCGACATCTACGAGCAGTACTTC.

The genes are TRBV30 and TRBJ2-3, with TRBD2 matching 7 bases. Trimming cost V 7 bases and J 1 base; bases outside gene matches: 14. Germline CDR1 GTSNPN, CDR2 SVGIG (reference sequence). The CDR3 is 16 residues long. The CDR3 loop reads CALTLSGLGGTDTQYF. For the CDR3, the DNA is TGTGCCTTAACCCTTAGCGGGTTGGGCGGCACAGATACGCAGTATTTT.

The J gene is TRBJ2-3, the V gene TRBV6-6; 8 bases are a match to TRBD2. The CDR3 contains 13 residues. Per germline, CDR1 MNHNY and CDR2 SVGAGI (reference sequence). After removal of 5 bases from V and 4 bases from J, the junction contained 2 bases not matched to a gene. In DNA, the CDR3 is TGTGCCAGCAGTCCGGGAGGGGCAGATACGCAGTATTTT. This translates into CASSPGGADTQYF.